The entry that follows covers one T cell receptor (beta chain) sequence. Its antigen target is currently unknown. Base-call qualities are not available, and no considerably larger clone is one nucleotide away. The V and J ends are trimmed by 6 bases and 0 bases, leaving 9 bases between them. The CDR3, cysteine through phenylalanine, is 15 amino acids long. CDR3 DNA only is kept here, 45 bases in frame from base 1. In the germline V gene (reference sequence), CDR1 corresponds to SEHNR and CDR2 to FQNEAQ. The entry originates in a study of T cell responses to AZD1222 COVID-19 vaccine (dated by TCRdb to the early 2020s). In the study overall: AZD1222 recipients whose second dose came at about 4 weeks and those whose second dose came at about 12 weeks were combined into one group, since spike-specific TCR depth and breadth did not differ between the two schedules. A total of 230 to 250 trial participants underwent TCR sequencing, of whom around 200 received two doses of AZD1222 and around 25 received two doses of the MenACWY control vaccine. Enrollment into the trials was organized by age into subgroups of 18-55, 56-69 and 70-plus years, and those subgroups contained approximately 150, 30 and 60 TCR-sequenced participants, respectively. Overall study outcomes, separate from this receptor: Because no day 14 peak-response samples were available, repertoires were characterized only after the peak T cell response. A significant rise in spike-specific TCR breadth and depth was observed after two AZD1222 doses relative to day 0 and relative to MenACWY recipients. Participants were mostly white British, with more females than males. The authors suggested clonal diversity may have been underestimated. The whole spike protein was spanned by vaccine-associated CD4 TCRs, and dominant responses were seen in regions 160-218 and 743-854. The 56-69-year group was small, and its depth increase did not reach significance, likely because of low power. Conclusions about previously exposed vaccinees are limited, since just five or six AZD1222 recipients were seropositive for SARS-CoV-2 at baseline. Epitopes outside the regions mutated in the B.1.351 and B.1.1.7 variants were reportedly recognized by nearly half of the unique spike-specific TCRs.

Per the publication, the time point label means: baseline before first vaccination. Vaccinee samples came from UK trials COV001 and COV002, including a single-blind randomized controlled phase 2/3 trial of AZD1222 (ChAdOx1 nCoV-19) in healthy adults. For TCRbeta chain sequencing, PBMC samples were collected from trial participants at day 0 and at day 28 after the second dose. The CDR3 regions of human TCRbeta chains were subjected to immunosequencing. The study's own analysis went as follows. Repertoire TCRs were matched against a reference library of SARS-CoV-2-specific TCRs generated with the MIRA antigen-specificity platform. Breadth was defined as the fraction of unique TCRs that were SARS-CoV-2-associated, and depth was defined as the fraction of total T cells that were SARS-CoV-2-associated. Using the MIRA data, each spike-specific TCR was mapped to the spike region that the TCR reacts to and placed in a CD4 or CD8 class. Log10-transformed breadth and depth values were compared by one-way ANOVA with Sidak's multiple comparisons tests. In TCRdb, the immuneACCESS table is reduced to in-frame sequences with V and J assigned. These tables do not hold every clone; where another copy was compared, an unresolved V gene accounts for under half, and the others remain unexplained. V and J calls plus clone size are reproduced from that table; the DNA served to infer D and trimming. This sample gives 120,000 to 150,000 clones in total; approximately 94% of them show up just once. Around 4.7% of the sample rests with the top ten.

The chain is made from TRBV7-9 and TRBJ1-6; perhaps TRBD1 is the D gene, with 5 bases matching. The TCR originated in an adult in good health. Here the sequenced sample was peripheral blood, taken on day 0 of AZD1222 vaccination. The DNA sequence is given as TGTGCCAGCAGGAAGGGGAGCTCCTATAATTCACCCCTCCACTTT. Its protein is CASRKGSSYNSPLHF.